Each of the 27 T cell receptor beta chains below was sequenced from the same sample in a study of T cell responses to AZD1222 COVID-19 vaccine. Assay: immunoSEQ multiplex PCR; the TCRdb copy retains only in-frame clones and omits some. This sample yields some 110,000 clones, of which just over 85% are seen a single time; 8% to 10% belongs to the top ten. The source material was peripheral blood, sampled on day 0 of AZD1222 vaccination. These receptors originate from an adult in good health.

The CDR3 bases are TGTGCCAGCAGTTCGGGACAAAGGTTGTCTAATGAAAAACTGTTTTTT. It yields the protein CASSSGQRLSNEKLFF. The chain combines TRBV6-5 with TRBJ1-4, with D tentatively TRBD1 (6 bases). The CDR3 is 16 amino acids. Germline assignment: CDR1 MNHEY and CDR2 SVGAGI. V was shortened by 4 bases and J by 3 bases, with 15 bases between the two germline ends.

This clone occurred once. The chain links TRBV24-1 to TRBJ2-1, with TRBD2 matching over 8 bases. The germline CDR1 and CDR2 sequences are KGHDR and SFDVKD. V lost 2 bases and J lost 6; bases outside the gene matches: 8. The CDR3 sequence is 16 residues long. In DNA, the CDR3 is TGTGCCACCAGTGATTCTCTAGCGGGCGACTTCAATGAGCAGTTCTTC. As protein: CATSDSLAGDFNEQFF.

The chain employs TRBV5-4 and TRBJ2-4; D is perhaps TRBD2 (5 bases). The CDR3 runs 14 residues. Deletions cut 0 bases from V and 2 bases from J, with 6 bases between. Germline-derived CDR1 and CDR2 are SGHNT and YYREEE (reference sequence). CDR3 bases: TGTGCCAGCAGCTTGGGAGGGACCAAAAACATTCAGTACTTC. The encoded protein is CASSLGGTKNIQYF.

V gene TRBV5-1 combines with J gene TRBJ2-1; the match to TRBD2 covers 12 bases. CDR1 is SGHRS, CDR2 YFSETQ, per germline. CDR3 length equals 17 residues. Trimming at V came to 5 bases and at J to 0 bases, leaving 6 bases not matched to a gene. In DNA form, the CDR3 reads TGCGCCAGCAGAACTACTAGCGGGGGGAGCTCCTACAATGAGCAGTTCTTC. Translated, it gives CASRTTSGGSSYNEQFF.

V and J are TRBV30 and TRBJ2-3; D possibly corresponds to TRBD1 (8 bases). CDR1 GTSNPN and CDR2 SVGIG come from the germline V gene (reference sequence). This CDR3 has 13 amino acids. V dropped 0 bases and J dropped 6 bases, with 10 bases sitting between them. The CDR3 sequence: CAWSVQGGDTQYF. The CDR3 DNA reads as TGTGCCTGGAGTGTACAGGGGGGGGATACGCAGTATTTT.

CDR3 protein: CAGTGQVSNYGYTF. The CDR3 region has the DNA TGTGCCGGGACCGGACAGGTCTCTAACTATGGCTACACCTTC. This chain connects TRBV2 to TRBJ1-2; 7 bases are shared with TRBD1. V was clipped by 11 bases and J by 0 bases; unmatched bases: 9. Germline-derived CDR1 and CDR2 are SNHLY and FYNNEI. The CDR3 extends over 14 amino acids.

As to this clone: Because the CDR3's place on the DNA is in doubt, the DNA is left out and the CDR3 is given as listed by TCRdb. The rearrangement links TRBV6-2 or TRBV6-3 to TRBJ1-5; the table's D call, TRBD1, has no DNA check behind it. Germline CDR1 reads MNHEY; CDR2 reads SVGEGT. Ends included, the CDR3 has 14 residues. The CDR3 sequence: CASSTSAGFKPQHF.

The chain has TRBV5-4 and TRBJ1-2; a weak D match, TRBD1 (5 bases). This CDR3 spans 13 amino acids. In germline, CDR1 is SGHNT, CDR2 YYREEE (reference sequence). Trimming took off 1 base at V and 8 bases at J, with 12 bases between the two ends. The CDR3: CASSLQGGEGYTF. DNA for the CDR3: TGTGCCAGCAGCTTGCAGGGAGGGGAGGGCTACACCTTC.

The chain combines TRBV7-2 with TRBJ2-2; D gene uncertain. The V gene's germline CDR1 is SGHTA and CDR2 FQGNSA. The CDR3 is made up of 13 amino acids. Trimming removed 4 bases from V and 4 bases from J, with 7 bases in between. CDR3 region: CASSSTFTGELFF. For the CDR3, the DNA is TGTGCCAGCAGCTCAACCTTCACCGGGGAGCTGTTTTTT.

This clone was counted a few times. Other DNA sequences within the sample encode an identical CDR3. Here the CDR3 reads CASSFAGNTEAFF. Here the CDR3 DNA reads TGTGCCAGCAGTTTTGCGGGGAACACTGAAGCTTTCTTT. The rearrangement uses TRBV27 and TRBJ1-1; D call uncertain. Germline loops: CDR1 MNHEY, CDR2 SMNVEV (reference sequence). V was pared by 3 bases and J by 1 base, with 6 bases between. The CDR3 has 13 amino acids.

The chain links TRBV12-5 to TRBJ1-1; D gene ambiguous. The CDR3 has 13 amino acids. Germline lookup yields CDR1 LGHNT and CDR2 FRNRAP. The V and J ends lost 2 bases and 4 bases respectively, with 8 bases between them. The CDR3 sequence is CASGLIRGTEAFF. CDR3 nucleotides: TGTGCTAGTGGTTTGATCCGGGGCACTGAAGCTTTCTTT.

This clone appeared once. CDR3 coding DNA: TGCGCCAGCAGCTTGGGGGATAGGTACAGGGTAAACTATGGCTACACCTTC. It encodes CASSLGDRYRVNYGYTF. The chain joins TRBV5-1 to TRBJ1-2; TRBD1 might be the D (6 bases). The CDR3 is 17 residues long. V lost 0 bases and J 2 bases, leaving 17 bases between the germline ends. Germline-derived CDR1 and CDR2 are SGHRS and YFSETQ. Supplemented by reference TRBV5-1 and TRBJ1-2, the full variable domain reads KAGVTQTPRYLIKTRGQQVTLSCSPISGHRSVSWYQQTPGQGLQFLFEYFSETQRNKGNFPGRFSGRQFSNSRSEMNVSTLELGDSALYLCASSLGDRYRVNYGYTFGSGTRLTVV.

A single count supports this clone. The chain has TRBV5-1 and TRBJ2-5; D gene uncertain. The V end lost 2 bases, the J end lost 1 base, and 3 bases lay between the germline ends. Looked up from germline, CDR1 is SGHRS and CDR2 is YFSETQ. CDR3 size: 12 residues. CDR3 DNA: TGCGCCAGCAGCTTTGTCCAAGAGACCCAGTACTTC. Translating gives CASSFVQETQYF.

This chain joins TRBV19 and TRBJ2-5; 8 bases match TRBD1. The CDR3 is 15 residues long. Trimming at V came to 10 bases and at J to 3 bases, leaving 13 bases not matched to a gene. Germline V gene lookup returns CDR1 LNHDA and CDR2 SQIVND (reference sequence). The CDR3 DNA reads TGTGCCATCTACTCGGACAGGGCCTCGGAAGAGACCCAGTACTTC. It is translated as CAIYSDRASEETQYF. The variable domain in full, with the rest retrieved from reference TRBV19 and TRBJ2-5, is DGGITQSPKYLFRKEGQNVTLSCEQNLNHDAMYWYRQDPGQGLRLIYYSQIVNDFQKGDIAEGYSVSREKKESFPLTVTSAQKNPTAFYLCAIYSDRASEETQYFGPGTRLLVL.

The chain recombines TRBV29-1 with TRBJ1-2; unclear D gene. V was trimmed by 3 bases and J by 9 bases, leaving 11 bases between them. This CDR3 spans 11 amino acids. CDR1 and CDR2 from the germline V gene are SQVTM and ANQGSEA. The CDR3, as DNA: TGCAGCGTTGACAGTTTAGCCCGCTACACCTTC. Translating it yields CSVDSLARYTF.

V gene TRBV5-6 combines with J gene TRBJ2-2; TRBD2 is a possible D gene (6 bases). CDR1 and CDR2 from the germline V gene are SGHDT and YYEEEE. This CDR3 spans 16 amino acids. Between the trimmed V and J ends, which lost 2 bases and 1 base, there was a span of 12 bases. The CDR3 spells CASSFPGGENTGELFF. CDR3 DNA: TGTGCCAGCAGCTTTCCTGGCGGGGAGAACACCGGGGAGCTGTTTTTT.

V gene TRBV12-3 or TRBV12-4 combines with J gene TRBJ1-5; 9 nucleotides line up with TRBD1. This CDR3 has 13 amino acids. V dropped 6 bases and J dropped 6; count of bases not matched to a gene: 3. The CDR3 sequence is CASSRGQGQPQHF. In DNA form, the CDR3 reads TGTGCCAGCAGCCGGGGACAGGGTCAGCCCCAGCATTTT.

In DNA form, the CDR3 reads TGTGCCAGCAGGGTAAGGGTACTAGCGGCGTACGAGCAGTACTTC. Translation gives CASRVRVLAAYEQYF. The rearrangement links TRBV9 to TRBJ2-7; 8 nucleotides agree with TRBD2. Germline V gene lookup returns CDR1 SGDLS and CDR2 YYNGEE. V lost 5 bases to trimming and J lost 4 bases; unmatched junction nucleotides: 11. The CDR3 spans 15 residues.

The chain joins TRBV7-2 to TRBJ1-5, with D tentatively TRBD1 (5 bases). Germline CDR1 and CDR2: SGHTA and FQGNSA. Trimming stripped 6 bases from V and 6 bases from J, with 18 bases between. The CDR3 is 15 residues long. Here the CDR3 DNA reads TGTGCCAGCAGTCCCACGGGGGAGGGGATTCAGCCCCAGCATTTT. It yields the protein CASSPTGEGIQPQHF.

This chain uses TRBV27 with TRBJ1-5; TRBD1 agrees at 10 bases. The CDR3 is made up of 18 amino acids. Losses at the gene ends were 2 bases for V and 0 bases for J; bases not matched to a gene: 7. Germline V gene data show CDR1 as MNHEY and CDR2 as SMNVEV (reference sequence). The CDR3 region has the DNA TGTGCCAGCAGTTTAGGCCCTTGGGACAGGGGTAGCAATCAGCCCCAGCATTTT. Translated, it gives CASSLGPWDRGSNQPQHF.

The chain carries TRBV6-5 and TRBJ1-2, with 8 bases identical to TRBD1. Germline CDR1 and CDR2: MNHEY and SVGAGI. CDR3 length: 14 residues. J was trimmed by 0 bases and V by 4 bases; bases with no gene match: 1. CDR3 residues: CASSSGQANYGYTF. The DNA of the CDR3 is TGTGCCAGCAGTTCGGGACAGGCTAACTATGGCTACACCTTC.

The genes are TRBV6-5 and TRBJ1-2; the D is unclear. Germline CDR1 is MNHEY and CDR2 is SVGAGI. Deletions cut 5 bases from V and 8 bases from J, with 15 bases between. The CDR3 totals 13 residues. The CDR3 DNA is TGTGCCAGCAGTAACGGCCTGTTTACCGGCTACACCTTC. The encoded protein is CASSNGLFTGYTF.

This sequence joins TRBV4-3 and TRBJ2-5; D possibly uses TRBD1 or TRBD2 (6 bases each). The CDR3 contains 16 residues. CDR1 and CDR2 (germline): LGHNA, YSLEER. With 4 bases removed from V and 2 bases from J, the gap between germline ends came to 17 bases. The CDR3 region is CASSLDGGGGQETQYF. CDR3 bases: TGCGCCAGCAGCCTCGACGGAGGGGGTGGGCAAGAGACCCAGTACTTC.

The rearrangement joins TRBV21-1 to TRBJ1-3; the table's D call TRBD1 went unverified against the DNA. TRBV21-1 is flagged as a pseudogene. The CDR3 consists of 17 residues. In nucleotides, the CDR3 is TGTGCCAGCATCATCACTCGGGCAGGGGAGAATGGAAACACCATATATTTT. This sequence encodes CASIITRAGENGNTIYF.

The rearrangement joins TRBV7-9 to TRBJ1-2; D is undetermined. The V end was cut by 3 bases, the J end by 5 bases, with 4 bases between. CDR3 length: 11 amino acids. Germline-derived CDR1 and CDR2 are SEHNR and FQNEAQ (reference sequence). The CDR3 loop is CASSFLYGYTF. As DNA, the CDR3 is TGTGCCAGCAGCTTCCTTTATGGCTACACCTTC. Drawing the rest from reference TRBV7-9 and TRBJ1-2, the complete variable domain is DTGVSQNPRHKITKRGQNVTFRCDPISEHNRLYWYRQTLGQGPEFLTYFQNEAQLEKSRLLSDRFSAERPKGSFSTLEIQRTEQGDSAMYLCASSFLYGYTFGSGTRLTVV.

This chain uses TRBV6-2 or TRBV6-3 with TRBJ1-1; D gene unclear. The V gene's germline CDR1 is MNHEY and CDR2 SVGEGT. CDR3 size: 13 residues. V gave up 6 bases and J gave up 1 base, with 9 bases separating them. The chain's CDR3 is CASSRHGNTEAFF. CDR3 in DNA: TGTGCCAGCAGCCGACACGGGAACACTGAAGCTTTCTTT.

In this sample, this clone turned up once. The chain uses TRBV6-2 or TRBV6-3 and TRBJ1-2; a weak D match, TRBD1 (6 bases). Trimming removed 0 bases from V and 10 bases from J, with 12 bases in between. CDR1 is MNHEY and CDR2 is SVGEGT in the germline V gene. This CDR3 is built from 13 residues. The CDR3 spells CASSYSQTGNYTF. The CDR3 bases are TGTGCCAGCAGTTACTCGCAGACAGGCAACTACACCTTC.